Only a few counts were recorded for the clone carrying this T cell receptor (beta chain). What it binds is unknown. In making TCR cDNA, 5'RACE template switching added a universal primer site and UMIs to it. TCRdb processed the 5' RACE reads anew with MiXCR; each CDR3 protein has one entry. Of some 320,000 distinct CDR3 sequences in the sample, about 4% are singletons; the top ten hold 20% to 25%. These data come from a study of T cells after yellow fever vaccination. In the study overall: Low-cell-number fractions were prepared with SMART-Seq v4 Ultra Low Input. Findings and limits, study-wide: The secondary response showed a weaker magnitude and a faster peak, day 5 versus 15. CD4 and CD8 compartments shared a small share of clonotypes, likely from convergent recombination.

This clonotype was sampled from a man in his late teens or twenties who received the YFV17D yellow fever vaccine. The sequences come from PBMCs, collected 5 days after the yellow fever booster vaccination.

This chain's CDR3 is CASSLVVGSGSPLHF. The CDR3 nucleotides read TGTGCCAGCAGCTTGGTGGTGGGGTCGGGTTCACCCCTCCACTTT. The chain has TRBV5-4 and TRBJ1-6; no definite D call. V lost 0 bases, J lost 9 bases, and 13 bases lay in between. Germline V gene lookup returns CDR1 SGHNT and CDR2 YYREEE (reference sequence). The CDR3 extends over 15 amino acids.